A selection of T cell receptor beta chains follows, all from one sample in a study of beta chain features in type 1 diabetes. Sequencing was performed with immunoSEQ multiplex PCR; in TCRdb, only in-frame clones are kept and a portion is missing. Here the sample spans 450,000 to 550,000 clones, roughly 31% being singletons. Sequencing was carried out using naive CD4+ T cells from blood. These receptors were obtained from a man aged 18 to 29 in good health. CDR3s include the opening cysteine and the closing phenylalanine or tryptophan. The D gene is left open where the match is weak. Part of the rows lack a size; the others show once, few, many or a class for expanded clones.

TRBJ2-3,TRBV25-1,.,.,TGTGCCAGCAGTGAGGGGGAGCCGGAAGATACGCAGTATTTT,CASSEGEPEDTQYF
TRBJ2-3,TRBV27,.,once,TGTGCCAGCAGTCGGAGGGGTGGCGATACGCAGTATTTT,CASSRRGGDTQYF
TRBJ1-1,TRBV7-9,.,.,TGTGCCAGCAGCCTAATGGCCACTGAAGCTTTCTTT,CASSLMATEAFF
TRBJ1-2,TRBV15,.,.,TGTGCCACCAGCGCCACCGGGCCCCTGGGTGGCTACACCTTC,CATSATGPLGGYTF
TRBJ1-2,TRBV28,.,.,TGTGCCAGCAGTACAGGGAATCCTAATGGCTACACCTTC,CASSTGNPNGYTF
TRBJ2-7,TRBV5-1,TRBD2,.,TGCGCCAGCAGCTTGTCAAGCGGGAGTGCCCACGAGCAGTACTTC,CASSLSSGSAHEQYF
TRBJ2-5,TRBV29-1,.,few,TGCAGCGTTGAAGTGGTTCCACAAGAGACCCAGTACTTC,CSVEVVPQETQYF
TRBJ1-5,TRBV30,.,.,TGTGCCTGGAGCCCACAGGGACGGCAGCCCCAGCATTTT,CAWSPQGRQPQHF
TRBJ2-5,TRBV29-1,TRBD2,few,TGCAGCGTTGAACTAGCGGGAGGGCCGATGGAGACCCAGTACTTC,CSVELAGGPMETQYF
TRBJ1-1,TRBV20-1,.,.,TGCAGTGCTTCGGGGAGTACTGAAGCTTTCTTT,CSASGSTEAFF
TRBJ2-3,TRBV5-1,.,once,TGCGCCAGCAGCTTGCTTACAGCTTCAGATACGCAGTATTTT,CASSLLTASDTQYF
TRBJ2-5,TRBV11-2,.,once,TGTGCCAGCAGCTTAGGTAGGGGATGGCAAGAGACCCAGTACTTC,CASSLGRGWQETQYF
TRBJ2-3,TRBV29-1,.,few,TGCAGCGAGTCGACAGTAACAGATACGCAGTATTTT,CSESTVTDTQYF
TRBJ1-5,TRBV30,.,.,TGTGCCTGGAGTTCCGCCGGGAACGATCAGCCCCAGCATTTT,CAWSSAGNDQPQHF
TRBJ1-2,TRBV2,TRBD1,.,TGTGCCTCGGACAGGGAGCACTATGGCTACACCTTC,CASDREHYGYTF
TRBJ2-7,TRBV7-8,.,.,TGTGCCAGCAGCTTAGCGGGGGCAGGCAGTACCTACGAGCAGTACTTC,CASSLAGAGSTYEQYF
TRBJ2-1,TRBV9,.,.,TGTGCCAGCAGCGTAGGGTACTGGGGGACGGGTCTCTACAATGAGCAGTTCTTC,CASSVGYWGTGLYNEQFF
TRBJ2-3,TRBV30,.,.,TGTGCCTGGAGTGTAGGGCGGGACGGATGGGGAGATACGCAGTATTTT,CAWSVGRDGWGDTQYF
TRBJ2-7,TRBV30,.,.,TGTGCCTGGAGTGTACGGCGAGGGGGATCCTACGAGCAGTACTTC,CAWSVRRGGSYEQYF
TRBJ2-1,TRBV7-2,.,.,TGTGCCAGCAGCTTCTTCGGCGGCAATGAGCAGTTCTTC,CASSFFGGNEQFF
TRBJ1-4,TRBV6-5,.,.,TGTGCCAGCAGTTACGGGAGCCGGGAGGAAAAACTGTTTTTT,CASSYGSREEKLFF
TRBJ2-3,TRBV7-9,.,few,TGTGCCAGCACCTCTCTCCGGGCTAGCTCTACAGATACGCAGTATTTT,CASTSLRASSTDTQYF
TRBJ2-5,TRBV28,TRBD1,.,TGTGCCAGCAGACCTACAGGGGGCGGGGAGACCCAGTACTTC,CASRPTGGGETQYF
TRBJ2-3,TRBV7-6,TRBD1,.,TGTGCCAGCAGCTTCCGGGACAGAGGCACAGATACGCAGTATTTT,CASSFRDRGTDTQYF
TRBJ2-6,TRBV23-1,TRBD1,.,TGCGCCAGCGGACCGGACAGGGATCCCTCCAGGGCCAACGTCCTGACTTTC,CASGPDRDPSRANVLTF
TRBJ2-7,TRBV4-2,.,.,TGTGCCAGCAACCAAGATAGAGGGGTCCACGAGCAGTACTTC,CASNQDRGVHEQYF
TRBJ2-1,TRBV5-1,TRBD1,.,TGCGCCAGCAGCCGCTTGGGGACAGGGTTTATCAATGAGCAGTTCTTC,CASSRLGTGFINEQFF
TRBJ1-2,TRBV29-1,TRBD1,.,TGCAGCGTAAACAGGGGGCCAGACTATGGCTACACCTTC,CSVNRGPDYGYTF
TRBJ1-2,TRBV2,.,few,TGTGCCAGCAGTCAGCCAGACTATGGCTACACCTTC,CASSQPDYGYTF
TRBJ1-2,TRBV7-2,TRBD1,.,TGTGCCAGCAGCTTAGTCTGGACAGGGAACTATGGCTACACCTTC,CASSLVWTGNYGYTF